The clone carrying this T cell receptor beta chain was counted a single time. Its specificity is unknown. This record comes from a study of PD-1 blockade in classical Hodgkin lymphoma. Regarding the study as a whole: Relapsed/refractory patients reportedly had lower baseline diversity than newly diagnosed patients.

Repertoires were generated with immunoSEQ multiplex PCR, while TCRdb's copy carries only in-frame clones and drops some. Of roughly 20,000 clones in the sample, about 95% were seen once. The J segment lost 6 bases and the V segment lost 3 bases, leaving 6 bases of the junction unmatched. The CDR3 has 14 amino acids. Germline values: CDR1 MGHRA, CDR2 YSYEKL. The time point: newly diagnosed, previously untreated cHL patient sample. Newly diagnosed, untreated classical Hodgkin lymphoma PBMCs provided comparison. The receptor was derived from a human donor with classical Hodgkin lymphoma. The chain couples TRBV4-1 to TRBJ1-2; 8 bases line up with TRBD1. The specimen was peripheral blood mononuclear cells (PBMCs). CDR3 sequence reads: CASSHLDRVHGYTF. The CDR3 DNA follows: TGCGCCAGCAGCCATTTGGACAGGGTCCATGGCTACACCTTC.